Presented here are 29 T cell receptor beta chains from one specimen sequenced in a study of tissue T cells after allogeneic stem cell transplantation. Profiled with immunoSEQ multiplex PCR; TCRdb holds only in-frame clones, not every one. The profile shows about 2,900 clones, about 64% of them singletons. Adult allogeneic hematopoietic cell transplant recipients with steroid-refractory graft-versus-host disease were prospectively enrolled for research autopsy. Source: descending colon tissue, taken at autopsy. All receptors derive from a male patient aged 60 or over with steroid-refractory graft-versus-host disease after an allogeneic stem cell transplant. Some T cells may originate from the graft donor.

This clone was seen more than once but under ten times. This chain's CDR3 is CASSPPGEETQYF. CDR3 sequence (DNA): TGTGCCAGCTCACCACCCGGGGAAGAGACCCAGTACTTC. The chain joins TRBV18 to TRBJ2-5, with D perhaps matching TRBD2 (5 bases). Germline assignment: CDR1 KGHSH and CDR2 LQKENI. The CDR3 spans 13 residues. Trimming shortened V by 0 bases and J by 3 bases, and 5 bases separated the two germline ends.

This rearrangement joins TRBV12-3 or TRBV12-4 to TRBJ2-1; no firm D call. The CDR3 is 11 amino acids. V lost 6 bases and J lost 6, with 6 bases in between. The CDR3 bases are TGTGCCAGCAGCCCCCGCAATGAGCAGTTCTTC. Its protein is CASSPRNEQFF.

The chain couples TRBV6-5 to TRBJ1-1; TRBD1 matches 8 bases. The CDR3 has 12 residues. Trimming at V came to 6 bases and at J to 4 bases, leaving 1 base not matched to a gene. Germline V lookup: CDR1 MNHEY, CDR2 SVGAGI. The CDR3 spells CASRTGATEAFF. The CDR3 nucleotides read TGTGCCAGCAGGACAGGGGCCACTGAAGCTTTCTTT.

This chain joins TRBV6-2 or TRBV6-3 and TRBJ2-1; no definite D call. Germline CDR1 is MNHEY and CDR2 is SVGEGT. The ends were cut back, 5 bases at V and 3 bases at J, with 11 bases in the middle. This CDR3 has 14 amino acids. In nucleotides, the CDR3 is TGTGCCAGCAGTCCCCTTACTCGCTACAATGAGCAGTTCTTC. It translates to CASSPLTRYNEQFF.

This clone is large. This sequence joins TRBV18 and TRBJ1-5; TRBD1 is a possible D gene (6 bases). Trimming pared 4 bases from V and 3 bases from J, leaving 19 bases between. In germline, CDR1 is KGHSH, CDR2 LQKENI. This CDR3 spans 17 amino acids. For the CDR3, the DNA is TGTGCCAGCTCACTCACCTTAGGGGGGGGCAACAATCAGCCCCAGCATTTT. This codes for CASSLTLGGGNNQPQHF.

This chain uses TRBV5-6 with TRBJ2-7; D unresolved. The length of the CDR3 is 14 residues. V gave up 3 bases and J gave up 3 bases, with 13 bases separating them. Germline values: CDR1 SGHDT, CDR2 YYEEEE. CDR3 sequence reads: CASSYLKSYYEQYF. In DNA form, the CDR3 reads TGTGCCAGCAGCTACCTAAAGAGCTACTACGAGCAGTACTTC. Together with reference TRBV5-6 and TRBJ2-7, the CDR3 gives the full variable domain: DAGVTQSPTHLIKTRGQQVTLRCSPKSGHDTVSWYQQALGQGPQFIFQYYEEEERQRGNFPDRFSGHQFPNYSSELNVNALLLGDSALYLCASSYLKSYYEQYFGPGTRLTVT.

This clone is large in the sample. This chain connects TRBV7-2 to TRBJ2-7, with a tentative D call TRBD2 (6 bases). Germline assignment: CDR1 SGHTA and CDR2 FQGNSA. The CDR3 covers 14 residues. V lost 1 base to trimming and J lost 2 bases, with 9 bases between them. This CDR3 is CASSLGGEPYEQYF. As DNA, the CDR3 is TGTGCCAGCAGCTTAGGGGGGGAACCCTACGAGCAGTACTTC.

Regarding this clone: This likely reflects a read error, since a far larger clone is one base away. Other DNA sequences in the sample encode the same CDR3. The chain employs TRBV5-6 and TRBJ2-5; TRBD2 aligns across 8 bases. This CDR3 spans 15 amino acids. CDR1 is SGHDT and CDR2 is YYEEEE in the germline V gene. Trimming removed 4 bases from V and 4 bases from J; junction bases left unmatched: 9. CDR3 residues: CASSVGAGGGETQYF. The CDR3 DNA sequence: TGTGCCAGCAGCGTGGGGGCCGGGGGGGGAGAGACCCAGTACTTC.

This clone was observed once. The rearrangement uses TRBV7-9 and TRBJ2-5; D not certain. From germline, CDR1 is SEHNR and CDR2 FQNEAQ (reference sequence). Deletions cut 8 bases from V and 2 bases from J, with 6 bases between. This CDR3 is built from 11 residues. CDR3 in amino acids: CASAGQETQYF. In DNA form, the CDR3 reads TGTGCCAGCGCAGGACAAGAGACCCAGTACTTC.

The rearrangement joins TRBV18 to TRBJ2-6, with D maybe TRBD1 (6 bases). V lost 5 bases to trimming and J lost 1 base, with 9 bases between them. The CDR3 sequence is 15 residues long. Germline assignment: CDR1 KGHSH and CDR2 LQKENI. CDR3 protein: CASSGQPSGANVLTF. In DNA form, the CDR3 reads TGTGCCAGCTCAGGACAGCCGTCTGGGGCCAACGTCCTGACTTTC.

This rearrangement joins TRBV28 to TRBJ2-7, with TRBD1 matching over 7 bases. Germline V gene sequence: CDR1 MDHEN, CDR2 SYDVKM. This CDR3 comprises 13 residues. Losses at the gene ends were 6 bases for V and 1 base for J; bases not matched to a gene: 3. The CDR3 nucleotides read TGTGCCAGCAGAACGGGACAGTCCTACGAGCAGTACTTC. Translated, it gives CASRTGQSYEQYF.

By sample fraction, this clone is medium-sized (0.01 to 0.1%). The V call is TRBV4-3, the J call TRBJ2-3; 8 bases agree with TRBD1. The CDR3 runs to 13 residues. In germline, CDR1 is LGHNA, CDR2 YSLEER. Here the CDR3 DNA reads TGCGCTTCCCGGGACAGGAACGCAGATACGCAGTATTTT. Translating it yields CASRDRNADTQYF.

This clone is judged large. V gene TRBV7-9 combines with J gene TRBJ1-3; D gene uncertain. CDR3 length: 16 amino acids. V was trimmed by 1 base and J by 0 bases, leaving 10 bases between them. From germline, CDR1 is SEHNR and CDR2 FQNEAQ (reference sequence). CDR3 coding DNA: TGTGCCAGCAGCTTAGGTACACTCTTCTCTGGAAACACCATATATTTT. Translating gives CASSLGTLFSGNTIYF.

Only a few counts were recorded for this clone. V usage is TRBV29-1 and J usage is TRBJ1-4; D gene uncertain. V was cut by 4 bases and J by 0 bases, with 3 bases left in between. The germline V gene has CDR1 SQVTM and CDR2 ANQGSEA. CDR3 length: 12 amino acids. In nucleotides, the CDR3 is TGCAGCGTTGTAGCAACTAATGAAAAACTGTTTTTT. Its translation: CSVVATNEKLFF.

The count of this clone is one. The chain employs TRBV4-1 and TRBJ2-1; 11 bases map to TRBD2. The CDR3 loop spans 17 amino acids. In germline, CDR1 is MGHRA, CDR2 YSYEKL. The junction had 10 bases not matched to a gene; V was cut back by 0 bases and J by 9 bases. The CDR3 spells CASSQDRVAGGPSEQFF. For the CDR3, the DNA is TGCGCCAGCAGCCAAGATAGGGTAGCGGGGGGGCCTTCTGAGCAGTTCTTC.

The rearrangement links TRBV7-2 to TRBJ2-5, with D possibly matching TRBD1 (5 bases). Trimming removed 5 bases at V and 6 bases at J, with 13 bases between. Germline values: CDR1 SGHTA, CDR2 FQGNSA. The length of the CDR3 is 13 residues. The CDR3 DNA is TGTGCCAGCAGCCCTTCTTGGGGCCAGACCCAGTACTTC. The encoded protein is CASSPSWGQTQYF.

V usage is TRBV6-5 and J usage is TRBJ1-2, with 7 positions matching TRBD1. The CDR3 consists of 14 residues. Losses at the gene ends were 2 bases for V and 4 bases for J; bases not matched to a gene: 4. From germline, CDR1 is MNHEY and CDR2 SVGAGI. CDR3: CASSYQGQRYGYTF. In DNA, the CDR3 is TGTGCCAGCAGTTACCAGGGACAGCGCTATGGCTACACCTTC.

V and J are TRBV6-5 and TRBJ1-5; D ambiguous. This CDR3 is 13 amino acids long. The germline gives CDR1 MNHEY, CDR2 SVGAGI. Trimming cost V 0 bases and J 6 bases, with 6 bases left between them. The CDR3 region is CASSYSKSQPQHF. As DNA, the CDR3 is TGTGCCAGCAGTTACTCGAAGAGTCAGCCCCAGCATTTT.

The V and J genes are TRBV18 and TRBJ1-3; D not resolved. Germline values: CDR1 KGHSH, CDR2 LQKENI. Trimming stripped 1 base from V and 0 bases from J, with 7 bases between. The CDR3 length is 15 residues. The chain's CDR3 is CASSPRKLSGNTIYF. CDR3 nucleotides: TGTGCCAGCTCACCACGAAAGCTCTCTGGAAACACCATATATTTT.

The chain is built from TRBV27 and TRBJ1-1; a possible D gene is TRBD1 (6 bases). This CDR3 region has 14 residues. Trimming removed 5 bases at V and 2 bases at J, with 12 bases between. CDR1 and CDR2 (germline): MNHEY, SMNVEV (reference sequence). CDR3 loop: CASSPLQGNTEAFF. DNA of the CDR3: TGTGCCAGCAGTCCATTACAGGGTAACACTGAAGCTTTCTTT.

This clone was seen a handful of times. The genes are TRBV7-3 and TRBJ2-1; TRBD2 matches at 11 bases. V lost 6 bases and J lost 7; bases outside the gene matches: 5. The germline V gene has CDR1 SGHTA and CDR2 FQGTGA. This CDR3 is built from 14 residues. The CDR3 sequence is CASSLAGGPNEQFF. CDR3 coding DNA: TGTGCCAGCAGTTTAGCGGGGGGGCCAAATGAGCAGTTCTTC.

This sequence joins TRBV18 and TRBJ2-1; a weak D match, TRBD1 (5 bases). The CDR3 sequence is 13 residues long. In germline, CDR1 is KGHSH, CDR2 LQKENI. The V and J ends lost 2 bases and 9 bases respectively, with 11 bases between them. CDR3 DNA sequence: TGTGCCAGCTCACCAAATCAGGGCGTTGAGCAGTTCTTC. It codes for CASSPNQGVEQFF.

CDR3 in amino acids: CSAWTPNEQFF. The CDR3 DNA sequence: TGCAGTGCGTGGACTCCCAATGAGCAGTTCTTC. This chain uses TRBV20-1 with TRBJ2-1, with D perhaps matching TRBD2 (5 bases). Trimming removed 6 bases from V and 6 bases from J, with 9 bases in between. This CDR3 has 11 residues. The germline V gene has CDR1 DFQATT and CDR2 SNEGSKA (reference sequence).

V and J are TRBV4-2 and TRBJ2-7; D is unclear. With 0 bases removed from V and 1 base from J, the gap between germline ends came to 13 bases. CDR1 is LGHNA, CDR2 YNFKEQ, per germline. The CDR3 loop spans 16 amino acids. CDR3 sequence reads: CASSQDLATESYEQYF. As DNA, the CDR3 is TGTGCCAGCAGCCAAGATCTTGCGACGGAGTCCTACGAGCAGTACTTC.

V gene TRBV6-1 combines with J gene TRBJ1-1; D perhaps matches TRBD1 (5 bases). This CDR3 is built from 13 residues. Between the trimmed V and J ends, which lost 2 bases and 11 bases, there was a span of 15 bases. Germline loops: CDR1 MNHNS, CDR2 SASEGT. The DNA of the CDR3 is TGTGCCAGCAGTGAAAGTTGGGGGTTTTGGGCTTTCTTT. This gives the protein CASSESWGFWAFF.

The CDR3 DNA follows: TGTGCCAGCAGTTCCCGGGACGGGAATTCACCCCTCCACTTT. This encodes CASSSRDGNSPLHF. The chain carries TRBV6-2 or TRBV6-3 and TRBJ1-6, with a weak D call TRBD1 (5 bases). The CDR3 runs 14 residues. Trimming left V 4 bases short and J 7 bases short, with 11 bases between. The germline V gene has CDR1 MNHEY and CDR2 SVGEGT.

This clone appeared a few times. The chain employs TRBV3-1 (or the pseudogene TRBV3-2) and TRBJ1-2, with D possibly TRBD1 on 5 matching bases. Trimming removed 2 bases from V and 3 bases from J, with 7 bases in between. Germline values: CDR1 LGHDT, CDR2 YNNKEL (reference sequence). The length of the CDR3 is 13 residues. In nucleotides, the CDR3 is TGTGCCAGCAGCCAAACAGGAGACTATGGCTACACCTTC. This codes for CASSQTGDYGYTF.

The chain couples TRBV15 to TRBJ1-3; TRBD1 agrees at 9 bases. The length of the CDR3 is 16 residues. CDR1 is LNHNV and CDR2 is YYDKDF in the germline V gene (reference sequence). V was pared by 3 bases and J by 4 bases, with 7 bases of the junction left unmatched. The CDR3 coding sequence is TGTGCCACCAGCAGGGGGTCCGGGACAGGGGGAAACACCATATATTTT. Translated: CATSRGSGTGGNTIYF.

This chain links TRBV5-8 with TRBJ2-1, with 12 bases matching TRBD2. Germline CDR1 SGHTS, CDR2 YDEGEE. J was trimmed by 10 bases and V by 4 bases; bases with no gene match: 9. The CDR3 totals 15 residues. Here the CDR3 reads CASSPGTSGYREQFF. The CDR3 DNA is TGTGCCAGCAGCCCCGGGACTAGCGGGTATAGAGAGCAGTTCTTC.